The 30 T cell receptor beta chains below come from one sample, sequenced in a study of shared clonotypes between healthy human individuals. Clones were read by immunoSEQ multiplex PCR, and TCRdb kept only the in-frame ones, dropping some. The table lists 2 million to 2.5 million clones, 85% to 95% of them singletons. Sequencing was performed on naive CD4+ T cells sorted from blood. Subset meaning: CD45RA+ positively selected. The receptors derive from a man aged 18 to 29 in good health.

CDR3 sequence reads: CASEGTGSRGTEAFF. The DNA for the CDR3 is TGTGCCAGTGAAGGAACCGGGAGCCGCGGCACTGAAGCTTTCTTT. The chain recombines TRBV6-6 with TRBJ1-1, with unresolved D. V was pared by 9 bases and J by 4 bases, with 21 bases between. The CDR3 runs to 15 residues. CDR1 is MNHNY, CDR2 SVGAGI, per germline (reference sequence).

The chain links TRBV19 to TRBJ2-3; 7 bases fit TRBD1. Trimming removed 6 bases from V and 7 bases from J; junction bases left unmatched: 13. This CDR3 is built from 15 residues. Germline lookup yields CDR1 LNHDA and CDR2 SQIVND (reference sequence). This chain's CDR3 is CASRSGRQGGNTQYF. For the CDR3, the DNA is TGTGCCAGTAGGTCGGGAAGACAGGGCGGCAATACGCAGTATTTT.

This sequence joins TRBV9 and TRBJ2-6, with 8 positions matching TRBD1. V trimming: 0 bases; J trimming: 0 bases; junction bases outside the gene matches: 5. From germline, CDR1 is SGDLS and CDR2 YYNGEE. The CDR3 is made up of 18 amino acids. The CDR3 spells CASSVVQGAFSGANVLTF. The CDR3, as DNA: TGTGCCAGCAGCGTAGTTCAGGGGGCCTTCTCTGGGGCCAACGTCCTGACTTTC.

The rearrangement joins TRBV5-4 to TRBJ1-6; D might be TRBD1 (5 bases). Trimming shortened V by 4 bases and J by 8 bases, and 22 bases separated the two germline ends. CDR1 SGHNT and CDR2 YYREEE come from the germline V gene (reference sequence). CDR3 length: 17 amino acids. CDR3 region: CASSQGGQGAGYSPLHF. The CDR3 DNA reads TGTGCCAGCAGCCAGGGAGGCCAGGGCGCGGGATATTCACCCCTCCACTTT.

V and J are TRBV19 and TRBJ1-1; 9 bases line up with TRBD1. Trimming at V came to 2 bases and at J to 4 bases, leaving 8 bases not matched to a gene. CDR3 size: 16 residues. The germline gives CDR1 LNHDA, CDR2 SQIVND (reference sequence). CDR3 sequence: CASSINSGQGITEAFF. DNA for the CDR3: TGTGCCAGTAGTATAAACTCGGGACAGGGTATCACTGAAGCTTTCTTT.

The CDR3 nucleotides read TGCAGCGTTGTCGGACTAGCGGGCCTTGCCTACGAGCAGTACTTC. Its translation is CSVVGLAGLAYEQYF. The V and J genes are TRBV29-1 and TRBJ2-7, with 11 bases matching TRBD2. CDR3 length: 15 residues. Germline CDR1 is SQVTM and CDR2 is ANQGSEA. V shed 4 bases, J shed 2 bases, and the junction held 7 bases outside the gene matches.

About this clone: This sample includes further DNA sequences coding for the same CDR3. The rearrangement links TRBV5-1 to TRBJ2-6; D is ambiguous. The V end lost 0 bases, the J end lost 1 base, and 2 bases lay between the germline ends. Germline lookup yields CDR1 SGHRS and CDR2 YFSETQ. The CDR3 extends over 14 amino acids. The CDR3 DNA reads TGCGCCAGCAGCTTGGAATCTGGGGCCAACGTCCTGACTTTC. Translation gives CASSLESGANVLTF.

The rearrangement joins TRBV6-1 to TRBJ1-2, with D uncertain. The V gene's germline CDR1 is MNHNS and CDR2 SASEGT. V shed 0 bases and J shed 8 bases, with 16 bases lying between them. This CDR3 comprises 15 residues. The CDR3 here is CASSEALLAARGYTF. CDR3 DNA: TGTGCCAGCAGTGAAGCTCTCTTGGCAGCGAGAGGCTACACCTTC.

The CDR3 DNA reads as TGTGCCAGCAGTTGGCTAGCGGGAGATAATGAGCAGTTCTTC. Amino acid sequence: CASSWLAGDNEQFF. The rearrangement links TRBV6-5 to TRBJ2-1; 10 nucleotides match TRBD2. This CDR3 is built from 14 residues. Germline CDR1 is MNHEY and CDR2 is SVGAGI. V trimming: 4 bases; J trimming: 7 bases; junction bases outside the gene matches: 4.

The V and J genes are TRBV7-2 and TRBJ2-2, with D uncertain. Deletions cut 0 bases from V and 6 bases from J, with 14 bases between. CDR3 length: 16 amino acids. CDR1 is SGHTA and CDR2 is FQGNSA in the germline V gene. The CDR3 DNA reads as TGTGCCAGCAGCTTAGCCGGACCTCTTCCATCCGGGGAGCTGTTTTTT. It yields the protein CASSLAGPLPSGELFF.

The chain recombines TRBV28 with TRBJ2-7, with 7 bases that match TRBD1. With V trimmed by 3 bases and J by 3 bases, 5 bases remained unmatched. The germline gives CDR1 MDHEN, CDR2 SYDVKM. The CDR3 consists of 14 residues. The CDR3 DNA is TGTGCCAGCAGTTTTACGACAGGGAACTACGAGCAGTACTTC. Translating gives CASSFTTGNYEQYF.

The chain employs TRBV29-1 and TRBJ1-5; D is unclear. The germline V gene encodes CDR1 SQVTM and CDR2 ANQGSEA. With 4 bases removed from V and 3 bases from J, the gap between germline ends came to 10 bases. This CDR3 has 13 residues. The CDR3 sequence is CSVASADNQPQHF. The CDR3 bases are TGCAGCGTTGCTTCGGCTGACAATCAGCCCCAGCATTTT.

Concerning this clone itself: Other DNA sequences in this specimen translate into the identical CDR3. The chain has TRBV5-6 and TRBJ2-3, with TRBD2 identical over 9 bases. This CDR3 is 15 amino acids long. Trimming removed 4 bases from V and 2 bases from J; junction bases left unmatched: 5. Looked up from germline, CDR1 is SGHDT and CDR2 is YYEEEE. The CDR3 nucleotides read TGTGCCAGCAGCCCGGGACTAGCATCCACAGATACGCAGTATTTT. Its translation is CASSPGLASTDTQYF.

This clone was seen only a few times. The chain recombines TRBV2 with TRBJ2-2, with 9 nucleotides matching TRBD2. With V trimmed by 9 bases and J by 6 bases, 8 bases remained unmatched. Germline CDR1 reads SNHLY; CDR2 reads FYNNEI. This CDR3 comprises 14 residues. In nucleotides, the CDR3 is TGTGCCAGTGAGACTAGCGGCCTTGCCGGGGAGCTGTTTTTT. It encodes CASETSGLAGELFF. Using reference TRBV2 and TRBJ2-2 for the parts outside the CDR3, the full variable domain is EPEVTQTPSHQVTQMGQEVILRCVPISNHLYFYWYRQILGQKVEFLVSFYNNEISEKSEIFDDQFSVERPDGSNFTLKIRSTKLEDSAMYFCASETSGLAGELFFGEGSRLTVL.

This sequence joins TRBV6-7 and TRBJ2-7; D is possibly TRBD2 (6 bases). TRBV6-7 counts as an open reading frame of uncertain function. The CDR3 contains 16 residues. V was trimmed by 4 bases and J by 1 base, leaving 17 bases between them. CDR3 in DNA: TGTGCCAGCAGTTCCTCGGGAGTCTTAACTTCCTACGAGCAGTACTTC. Translating it yields CASSSSGVLTSYEQYF.

CDR3 amino acids: CATSRDRVSGITGELFF. The CDR3 DNA follows: TGTGCCACCAGCAGAGATCGGGTTAGCGGGATTACCGGGGAGCTGTTTTTT. The chain couples TRBV15 to TRBJ2-2, with 8 bases identical to TRBD2. There are 17 residues in the CDR3. CDR1 and CDR2 (germline): LNHNV, YYDKDF (reference sequence). V shed 0 bases, J shed 5 bases, and the junction held 8 bases outside the gene matches.

The chain is built from TRBV9 and TRBJ2-6; 8 positions agree with TRBD2. The length of the CDR3 is 17 residues. In germline, CDR1 is SGDLS, CDR2 YYNGEE. J lost 1 base, V lost 3 bases, and 6 bases had no gene match. CDR3 loop: CASSGTGGMSGANVLTF. Written as DNA, the CDR3 is TGTGCCAGCAGCGGAACGGGAGGGATGTCTGGGGCCAACGTCCTGACTTTC.

The rearrangement links TRBV5-1 to TRBJ1-1; 8 nucleotides align to TRBD1. The trim removed 1 base at V and 4 bases at J, leaving 3 bases unmatched. The germline V gene has CDR1 SGHRS and CDR2 YFSETQ. The CDR3 runs to 14 residues. The CDR3 region is CASSLHTGGTEAFF. The CDR3 region has the DNA TGCGCCAGCAGCTTGCATACAGGGGGCACTGAAGCTTTCTTT.

This clone occurred a few times. This may arise from a read error, as a much more abundant clone is one base away. Other DNA sequences from this sample encode an identical CDR3 as well. The chain has TRBV7-9 and TRBJ2-7; D gene unclear. The germline V and J ends were trimmed by 5 bases and 0 bases, with 5 bases remaining between them. The CDR3 length is 12 residues. Germline CDR1 is SEHNR and CDR2 is FQNEAQ (reference sequence). Written as DNA, the CDR3 is TGTGCCAGCAGCCCGAGCTCCTACGAGCAGTACTTC. It translates to CASSPSSYEQYF.

This clone was observed once. The CDR3 reads CASTQDRPWDYGYTF. The CDR3 DNA is TGTGCCAGCACTCAGGACCGCCCCTGGGACTATGGCTACACCTTC. The chain has TRBV2 and TRBJ1-2; D ambiguous. CDR3 length equals 15 residues. Trimming took off 7 bases at V and 3 bases at J, with 18 bases between the two ends. Germline-derived CDR1 and CDR2 are SNHLY and FYNNEI.

The chain carries TRBV10-3 and TRBJ1-2; D is undetermined. The germline V gene has CDR1 ENHRY and CDR2 SYGVKD. This CDR3 spans 13 amino acids. Trimming left V 4 bases short and J 7 bases short, with 13 bases between. The CDR3 loop is CAISAKPEGGYTF. The CDR3 DNA follows: TGTGCCATCAGTGCCAAGCCTGAGGGTGGCTACACCTTC.

This clone came up once. The chain uses TRBV5-1 and TRBJ2-4; 13 bases map to TRBD2. The germline CDR1 and CDR2 sequences are SGHRS and YFSETQ. The CDR3 covers 15 residues. After removal of 4 bases from V and 8 bases from J, the junction contained 6 bases not matched to a gene. CDR3: CASSPTSGREYIQYF. CDR3 sequence (DNA): TGCGCCAGCAGCCCAACTAGCGGGAGGGAGTACATTCAGTACTTC.

The chain uses TRBV27 and TRBJ2-2; tentatively, D is TRBD2 (6 bases). Germline loops: CDR1 MNHEY, CDR2 SMNVEV (reference sequence). The ends were cut back, 3 bases at V and 0 bases at J, with 8 bases in the middle. The CDR3 runs 15 residues. DNA of the CDR3: TGTGCCAGCAGTTTTCGACTAGCGAACACCGGGGAGCTGTTTTTT. Its protein product is CASSFRLANTGELFF.

Notes on this clone: Within the sample, other DNA sequences also encode this same CDR3. The V call is TRBV20-1, the J call TRBJ1-1, with D tentatively TRBD1 (5 bases). From germline, CDR1 is DFQATT and CDR2 SNEGSKA (reference sequence). The CDR3 sequence is 11 residues long. The V gene lost 6 bases and the J gene lost 4 bases, with 9 bases spanning the gap. The CDR3 loop is CSARDVTEAFF. The CDR3, as DNA: TGCAGTGCCCGGGACGTCACTGAAGCTTTCTTT.

With regard to this clone: The same CDR3 is also encoded by other DNA sequences in this sample. This sequence joins TRBV30 and TRBJ1-1; TRBD1 agrees at 7 bases. CDR1 is GTSNPN and CDR2 is SVGIG in the germline V gene (reference sequence). The CDR3 length is 13 residues. Trimming cost V 5 bases and J 2 bases; bases outside gene matches: 5. CDR3 sequence (DNA): TGTGCCTGGGCCAGGGGGGGTAACACTGAAGCTTTCTTT. Translated: CAWARGGNTEAFF.

The V call is TRBV5-1, the J call TRBJ1-2; 9 bases are shared with TRBD1. Losses at the gene ends were 1 base for V and 7 bases for J; bases not matched to a gene: 8. Looked up from germline, CDR1 is SGHRS and CDR2 is YFSETQ. This CDR3 is 15 amino acids long. CDR3 in DNA: TGCGCCAGCAGCTTGCTGGGACAGGGAGGGTCTGGCTACACCTTC. As protein: CASSLLGQGGSGYTF.

The CDR3 DNA reads TGTGCCAGCAGCGTCCTAGCGGGATACATCGGGGAGCTGTTTTTT. Amino acid sequence: CASSVLAGYIGELFF. This chain links TRBV7-8 with TRBJ2-2; 9 positions agree with TRBD2. CDR1 and CDR2 (germline): SGHVS, FQNEAQ. The trim removed 5 bases at V and 7 bases at J, leaving 8 bases unmatched. The CDR3 is 15 amino acids.

The V and J genes are TRBV27 and TRBJ2-3; 9 nucleotides align to TRBD1. The CDR3 extends over 16 amino acids. V was pared by 5 bases and J by 6 bases, with 12 bases of the junction left unmatched. Germline CDR1 and CDR2: MNHEY and SMNVEV (reference sequence). CDR3 in DNA: TGTGCCAGCAGTGGCCGTTCGACAGGGGGGGGCGATACGCAGTATTTT. It is translated as CASSGRSTGGGDTQYF.

J is TRBJ2-5 and V is TRBV4-1; 8 nucleotides align to TRBD1. Losses at the gene ends were 2 bases for V and 3 bases for J; bases not matched to a gene: 14. This CDR3 is 18 amino acids long. Germline CDR1 MGHRA, CDR2 YSYEKL. The CDR3: CASSQNAKSAGGEETQYF. DNA of the CDR3: TGCGCCAGCAGCCAAAACGCAAAGTCAGCAGGGGGCGAAGAGACCCAGTACTTC.

The CDR3 here is CASSLTGSNQSRYGYTF. As DNA, the CDR3 is TGTGCCAGCAGCCTTACGGGCAGCAACCAATCCCGCTATGGCTACACCTTC. V and J are TRBV11-3 and TRBJ1-2; D is undetermined. CDR1 is SGHNT and CDR2 is YENEEA in the germline V gene. Deletions cut 5 bases from V and 4 bases from J, with 23 bases between. The CDR3 has 17 amino acids.